The entry below describes one TCR beta chain. This CDR3 comprises 16 residues. Germline CDR1 reads SGHVS; CDR2 reads FQNEAQ. J lost 6 bases, V lost 5 bases, and 12 bases had no gene match. Per the authors' pipeline: Estimation of nucleated cell counts relied on the amplification of reference gene primers. The data were produced by immunoSEQ multiplex PCR, yet TCRdb's version contains in-frame clones alone and is incomplete. V and J calls and clone size follow that table, whereas D and trimming were derived from the DNA. The sample yields 200,000 to 250,000 clones, less than 85% seen once. The sample belongs to a study of blood T cell repertoires in COVID-19. Overall study: Both acute and convalescent COVID-19 samples were obtained from the United States, Italy and Spain. In each case, the material was cDNA or gDNA derived from T cells, B-cell-depleted T cells, or PBMCs.

This sequence was found in a woman aged 80 or over with acute or convalescent COVID-19. The sequencing input was peripheral blood. This sequence joins TRBV7-8 and TRBJ1-5; TRBD1 matches at 8 bases. CDR3 in amino acids: CASSTLTGVGVQPQHF. DNA of the CDR3: TGTGCCAGCAGCACCCTGACAGGGGTTGGGGTTCAGCCCCAGCATTTT.